This T cell receptor beta chain originates from a study of T-cell memory formation after mild COVID-19. This clonotype showed up many times. CDR1 and CDR2 from the germline V gene are MGHRA and YSYEKL. The CDR3 length is 15 residues. With V trimmed by 1 base and J by 4 bases, 4 bases remained unmatched. TCRdb analysed the 5' RACE reads with MiXCR anew, one entry per CDR3 protein. Of about 320,000 distinct CDR3 sequences listed, roughly 13% were seen once; the top ten hold under 25%. The clonotype comes from a man younger than 35 who had mild COVID-19 (a few samples of this study predate the infection). Cell type and time point are not known. The genes are TRBV4-1 and TRBJ2-7; 10 bases are shared with TRBD1. The source material was PBMCs or a T cell subset sorted from them (not recorded which). CDR3 bases: TGCGCCAGCAGCCAAGGAGGACAGGGGGGATACGAGCAGTACTTC. Its protein is CASSQGGQGGYEQYF.